The 2 T cell receptor beta chains below all came from one sample that was sequenced in a study of T cell responses to AZD1222 COVID-19 vaccine. Using immunoSEQ multiplex PCR, the repertoire was profiled, and TCRdb retains in-frame clones only, with some absent. Of about 92,000 clones listed, 85% to 90% are singletons. The source material was peripheral blood, sampled on day 0 of AZD1222 vaccination. The receptors were sampled from an adult in good health.

V and J are TRBV19 and TRBJ1-5; D possibly corresponds to TRBD1 (5 bases). Trimming removed 3 bases at V and 8 bases at J, with 11 bases between. Per germline, CDR1 LNHDA and CDR2 SQIVND (reference sequence). The CDR3 is made up of 13 amino acids. CDR3 protein: CASSMQPGKPQHF. Here the CDR3 DNA reads TGTGCCAGTAGTATGCAACCAGGGAAGCCCCAGCATTTT.

This chain connects TRBV6-1 to TRBJ1-2; the match to TRBD1 covers 10 bases. The CDR3 sequence is 15 residues long. V trimming: 3 bases; J trimming: 8 bases; junction bases outside the gene matches: 9. The germline CDR1 and CDR2 sequences are MNHNS and SASEGT. The CDR3 bases are TGTGCCAGCAGTGAGCCGGGACAGGGGACCTCCGGCTACACCTTC. Translating gives CASSEPGQGTSGYTF.